A single TCR beta chain is shown here with its context. Its antigen specificity is not known. Per-base quality was not reported, and no clone a single base away is much larger than it. This entry comes from a study of CD4+ T cells in melanoma (dated by TCRdb to the early 2020s). Some background on the complete study: Neoantigen-specific CD4+ T cells in human melanoma were what the study investigated.

Findings and caveats that apply to the study as a whole: Neoantigen-specific CD4+ T cells in melanoma were reported to show diverse differentiation states. Neoantigen-specific CD4+ T cells were reported to be correlated with the function of CD8+ T cells, macrophages and B cells.

From the cysteine through the phenylalanine, the CDR3 covers 13 amino acids. Just the 39-base CDR3 DNA is kept, in frame starting at base 1. As encoded in the germline V gene, CDR1 is SQVTM while CDR2 is ANQGSEA. V sheds 4 bases and J sheds 7 bases, leaving 11 bases between their ends. The method was the immunoSEQ multiplex PCR assay. The clones in this table, taken by TCRdb from immuneACCESS, are in-frame only. Not every clone is retained; where verified, under half of the shortfall comes from an unresolved V gene, and the cause of the rest is unknown. This sample has around 100,000 clones in its table, and approximately 90% of those were observed once. Of the sample, roughly 3.3% falls within the top ten clones. Donors were patients with melanoma.

Material for sequencing was peripheral blood. The chain is encoded by TRBV29-1 joined to TRBJ1-6, and TRBD1 may be the D gene, going by 5 matching bases. The origin of this receptor is a human donor with melanoma. DNA sequence: TGCAGCGTTGCGGGGGATAGGAATTCACCCCTCCACTTT. Translated, this gives CSVAGDRNSPLHF.